The rows below give T cell receptor beta chains drawn from one sample of a study of cytomegalovirus exposure and HLA in healthy donors. Profiled with immunoSEQ multiplex PCR; TCRdb holds only in-frame clones, not every one. The table has roughly 330,000 clones, roughly 90% seen once. Sequences were obtained from PBMCs. The receptor source for this set is a woman aged 25 to 45 in good health and CMV-seropositive. Each CDR3 is given with its conserved first and last residue. The D gene is left open where the match is weak. Not every row has a clone size; where given, it reads once, few, many or a size class.

d_call	v_call	clone_size	j_call	cdr3_nt	cdr3_aa
TRBD2	TRBV11-2	-	TRBJ2-1	TGTGCCAGCAGCTTAGTTCAGACTAGCGGGAGTAAGAATGAGCAGTTCTTC	CASSLVQTSGSKNEQFF
-	TRBV7-2	-	TRBJ2-7	TGTGCCAGCAGCTTAGGAACAGGCACCTACGAGCAGTACTTC	CASSLGTGTYEQYF
-	TRBV15	few	TRBJ1-2	TGTGCCACCAGCAACACAGGGTGGGGTGGCTACACCTTC	CATSNTGWGGYTF
TRBD1	TRBV6-6	-	TRBJ1-2	TGTGCCAGCAGTTTACAAACGACAGGGGACTATGGCTACACCTTC	CASSLQTTGDYGYTF
-	TRBV4-3	-	TRBJ1-1	TGCGCCAGCAGCAGAGGGTTCCGGGAAAACACTGAAGCTTTCTTT	CASSRGFRENTEAFF
TRBD1	TRBV29-1	-	TRBJ2-6	TGCAGCGTCCGGACAGGGCTGTCTGGGGCCAACGTCCTGACTTTC	CSVRTGLSGANVLTF
-	TRBV7-9	many	TRBJ1-5	TGTGCCAGCAGCTTAGGTGGAAATTCTCAGCCCCAGCATTTT	CASSLGGNSQPQHF
TRBD1	TRBV28	-	TRBJ1-4	TGTGCCAGCAGTTTACGGGCAGGGGGGGTAAAACTGTTTTTT	CASSLRAGGVKLFF
-	TRBV4-3	few	TRBJ2-3	TGCGCCAGCAGCCAAGCACCTATATCTGGCACAGATACGCAGTATTTT	CASSQAPISGTDTQYF
-	TRBV5-6	-	TRBJ2-3	TGTGCCAGCAGCTTGCAGGGGCTTTACACAGATACGCAGTATTTT	CASSLQGLYTDTQYF
-	TRBV5-4	-	TRBJ1-1	TGTGCCAGCAGCCGATTGGGGGGGAATAAGAACACTGAAGCTTTCTTT	CASSRLGGNKNTEAFF
TRBD1	TRBV29-1	-	TRBJ1-1	TGCAGCACCTACAGGGGGAACACTGAAGCTTTCTTT	CSTYRGNTEAFF
TRBD2	TRBV7-2	-	TRBJ2-1	TGTGCCAGCAGCTTGGGACTAGCGGGGAACAATGAGCAGTTCTTC	CASSLGLAGNNEQFF
-	TRBV30	-	TRBJ1-3	TGTGCCTTGACGGATTCTGGAAACACCATATATTTT	CALTDSGNTIYF
-	TRBV7-9	-	TRBJ1-5	TGTGCCAGCAGCCGCCACGGAGCCAGCAATCAGCCCCAGCATTTT	CASSRHGASNQPQHF
-	TRBV11-3	-	TRBJ2-3	TGTGCCAGCAGCCGAGGGACCCAACGGACAGATACGCAGTATTTT	CASSRGTQRTDTQYF
TRBD2	TRBV5-1	-	TRBJ2-1	TGCGCCAGCAGCTGGACTAGCGGGGGAGCCAATGAGCAGTTCTTC	CASSWTSGGANEQFF
TRBD2	TRBV29-1	-	TRBJ2-7	TGCAGCGTTGGGGCGGCGGGGGGCTACGAGCAGTACTTC	CSVGAAGGYEQYF
-	TRBV5-4	-	TRBJ2-5	TGTGCCAGCAGCAAACCCACCCTGCAGGTCCAAGAGACCCAGTACTTC	CASSKPTLQVQETQYF
TRBD1	TRBV13	-	TRBJ1-5	TGTGCCAGCAGCCACCCTGGGGGGGACAGTCCTGATAGCAATCAGCCCCAGCATTTT	CASSHPGGDSPDSNQPQHF
-	TRBV6-1	-	TRBJ2-7	TGTGCCATCCCACAGGCCCCTGGCTCCTACGAGCAGTACTTC	CAIPQAPGSYEQYF
-	TRBV18	-	TRBJ1-5	TGTGCCAGCTCACCCCGGAGGGGGGGTAATAGCAATCAGCCCCAGCATTTT	CASSPRRGGNSNQPQHF
TRBD1	TRBV10-3	few	TRBJ1-2	TGTGCCATCAGTGGGGGACAGGGGATTACCTATGGCTACACCTTC	CAISGGQGITYGYTF
-	TRBV6-5	-	TRBJ1-1	TGTGCCAGCAGTTACTCGATGGCCGCCGGTTGGGCTTTCTTT	CASSYSMAAGWAFF
TRBD1	TRBV5-1	-	TRBJ2-5	TGCGCCAGCAGCTCCAGACAGGGGGAGACCCAGTACTTC	CASSSRQGETQYF
TRBD2	TRBV30	-	TRBJ2-7	TGTGCCTCTTCCTGGACTAGCGGGAGTGACGAGCAGTACTTC	CASSWTSGSDEQYF
-	TRBV30	few	TRBJ1-1	TGTGCCTGGAGTGGGACACCCAACACTGAAGCTTTCTTT	CAWSGTPNTEAFF
-	TRBV30	-	TRBJ2-5	TGTGCCTGGATAACGTCGACGGAGCTCCAAGAGACCCAGTACTTC	CAWITSTELQETQYF
-	TRBV30	-	TRBJ2-1	TGTGCCTGGAACGGGGACAATGAGCAGTTCTTC	CAWNGDNEQFF
-	TRBV7-9	-	TRBJ1-6	TGTGCCAGCTGCGAGGGAGGAAATAATTCACCCCTCCACTTT	CASCEGGNNSPLHF
TRBD2	TRBV7-2	-	TRBJ2-5	TGTGCCAGCAGCTTGACTAGCGGGAGGGGAGAGACCCAGTACTTC	CASSLTSGRGETQYF
-	TRBV7-3	-	TRBJ1-3	TGTGCCAGCAGCTTAGGTTCGGGGGCTGGAAACACCATATATTTT	CASSLGSGAGNTIYF